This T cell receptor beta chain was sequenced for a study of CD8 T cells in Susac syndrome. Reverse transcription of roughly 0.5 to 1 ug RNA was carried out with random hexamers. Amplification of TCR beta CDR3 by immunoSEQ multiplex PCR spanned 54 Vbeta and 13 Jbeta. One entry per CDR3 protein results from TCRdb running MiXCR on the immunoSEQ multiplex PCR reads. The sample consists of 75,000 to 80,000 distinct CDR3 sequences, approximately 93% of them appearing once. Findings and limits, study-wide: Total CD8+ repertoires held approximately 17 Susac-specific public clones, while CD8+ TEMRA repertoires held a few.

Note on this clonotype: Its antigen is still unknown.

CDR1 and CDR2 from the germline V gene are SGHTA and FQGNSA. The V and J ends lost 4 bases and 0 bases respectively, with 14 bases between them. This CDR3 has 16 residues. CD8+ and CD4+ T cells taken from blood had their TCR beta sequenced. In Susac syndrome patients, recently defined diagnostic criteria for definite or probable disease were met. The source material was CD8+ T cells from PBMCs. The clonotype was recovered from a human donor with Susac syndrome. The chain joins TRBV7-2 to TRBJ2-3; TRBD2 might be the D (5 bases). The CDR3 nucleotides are TGTGCCAGCAGCTCACTAGGGTATACTAGCACAGATACGCAGTATTTT. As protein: CASSSLGYTSTDTQYF.